This T cell receptor beta chain comes out of a study of CD8+ T cells in alopecia areata. There are 16 residues in the CDR3. Trimming removed 0 bases at V and 3 bases at J, with 15 bases between. Germline V gene sequence: CDR1 LNHNV, CDR2 YYDKDF (reference sequence). General observations from the study: Normal scalp showed lower clonality than lesional scalp, especially alopecia totalis/universalis.

RNA extraction and reverse transcription yielded cDNA as sequencing template. Generated by immunoSEQ multiplex PCR, the TCRdb table keeps only in-frame clones and is missing some. Of around 150,000 clones in the sample, roughly four fifths are singletons; the top ten hold 25%. Noted treatment: oral pan-JAK inhibitor, 5-10 mg twice daily. Remarks on this clone: Its antigen is currently unknown.

The chain combines TRBV15 with TRBJ2-7; D tentatively reads TRBD1 or TRBD2 (6 bases each). The sequence was obtained from a human donor with alopecia areata. This specimen was CD8+ T cells sorted from blood, taken at week 4, from a patient treated with tofacitinib. The CDR3 spells CATSREPGANGYEQYF. In DNA form, the CDR3 reads TGTGCCACCAGCAGAGAGCCGGGGGCGAATGGCTACGAGCAGTACTTC.